The rows below give T cell receptor beta chains drawn from one sample of a study of blood T cell repertoires in COVID-19. The assay was immunoSEQ multiplex PCR, and TCRdb's table has in-frame clones only and misses some. The sample lists about 100,000 clones; 70% to 90% were seen once. Specimen: peripheral blood. The receptors were sampled from a woman younger than 45 with acute or convalescent COVID-19. CDR3s include the opening cysteine and the closing phenylalanine or tryptophan. The D gene is left open where the match is weak. The listing skips clone size in some rows; elsewhere it reads once, few, many or a size class.

d_call	v_call	clone_size	j_call	cdr3_nt	cdr3_aa
NA	TRBV25-1	few	TRBJ1-1	TGTGCCAGCAGTGATAGGACACTTGGAACTGAAGCTTTCTTT	CASSDRTLGTEAFF
NA	TRBV6-5	NA	TRBJ1-1	TGTGCCAGCAGTCTGACAGTCAACACTGAAGCTTTCTTT	CASSLTVNTEAFF
NA	TRBV6-5	NA	TRBJ1-1	TGTGCCAGCAGCGACCTTGAAGCGACCACTGAAGCTTTCTTT	CASSDLEATTEAFF
TRBD1	TRBV6-2/TRBV6-3	NA	TRBJ1-5	TGTGCCAGCAGTTACACTGGACAGGGGTCTTACAATCAGCCCCAGCATTTT	CASSYTGQGSYNQPQHF
NA	TRBV6-5	NA	TRBJ1-1	TGTGCCAGCAGAATAACCAGGACTCAAAACACTGAAGCTTTCTTT	CASRITRTQNTEAFF
NA	TRBV4-1	NA	TRBJ2-7	TGCGCCAGCAGCCTCAGCCTTGGACTGAGCTCCTACGAGCAGTACTTC	CASSLSLGLSSYEQYF
TRBD2	TRBV24-1	NA	TRBJ2-2	TGTGCCACCAGTGAACTGACTAGCGGGACCGGGGAGCTGTTTTTT	CATSELTSGTGELFF
NA	TRBV13	NA	TRBJ1-4	TGTGCCAGCAGCTTAGGCCGGGGGCAGGGGAGGGATGAAAAACTGTTTTTT	CASSLGRGQGRDEKLFF
TRBD1	TRBV27	NA	TRBJ1-2	TGTGCCAGCAGTCCCAGACAGGGGGTAAACTATGGCTACACCTTC	CASSPRQGVNYGYTF
NA	TRBV29-1	NA	TRBJ2-7	TGCAGCGCAAAGATACAGGGTCGGAACGAGCAGTACTTC	CSAKIQGRNEQYF
NA	TRBV5-6	NA	TRBJ1-1	TGTGCCAGCAGTTCAGGGAACACTGAAGCTTTCTTT	CASSSGNTEAFF
NA	TRBV2	NA	TRBJ2-3	TGTGCCAGCAGTGAACCGGCGGGGCAGTATTTT	CASSEPAGQYF
NA	TRBV7-9	NA	TRBJ2-2	TGTGCCAGCATGGAGGGGGCTAACACCGGGGAGCTGTTTTTT	CASMEGANTGELFF
TRBD1	TRBV9	NA	TRBJ2-2	TGTGCCAGCAGCCATCCGGGACAGATGACCGGGGAGCTGTTTTTT	CASSHPGQMTGELFF
TRBD1	TRBV7-2	NA	TRBJ1-4	TGTGCCAGCAGCCGGACAGGATATAATGAAAAACTGTTTTTT	CASSRTGYNEKLFF
TRBD1	TRBV15	NA	TRBJ2-7	TGTGCCACCAGCGGCCGGGACAGGAGCTACGAGCAGTACTTC	CATSGRDRSYEQYF